This is a list of T cell receptor beta chains from one sample in a study of T cells in localized non-small cell lung cancer. Assay used: immunoSEQ multiplex PCR; TCRdb lists only in-frame clones, some missing. The sample records under 70,000 clones, roughly 89% being singletons. The sequencing here drew on peripheral blood, taken before any cancer treatment. These receptor sequences come from a woman aged 40-70 years with stage I lung adenocarcinoma. Both conserved end residues are part of each CDR3. Fields, in order: clone size, J gene, D gene, V gene, CDR3 DNA, CDR3 protein. A D gene is named only where the DNA matches it firmly. Expanded clones are given a class, and other clones once, few, many or no size at all.

clone_size: NA; j_call: TRBJ2-5; d_call: TRBD2; v_call: TRBV6-4; cdr3_nt: TGTGCCAGCAGTGACTCACCCCTCCGAACTAGCGGGGAGCAAGAGACCCAGTACTTC; cdr3_aa: CASSDSPLRTSGEQETQYF
clone_size: NA; j_call: TRBJ2-7; d_call: TRBD1; v_call: TRBV6-5; cdr3_nt: TGTGCCAGCAGTACACGGACAGGGGCGACCTACGAGCAGTACTTC; cdr3_aa: CASSTRTGATYEQYF
clone_size: once; j_call: TRBJ1-1; d_call: NA; v_call: TRBV4-1; cdr3_nt: TGCGCCAGCAGCCAAGATGCGGGGCGTGAAGCTTTCTTT; cdr3_aa: CASSQDAGREAFF
clone_size: NA; j_call: TRBJ1-6; d_call: NA; v_call: TRBV27; cdr3_nt: TGTGCCAGCACACCGATAGGAGCATTCAATTCACCCCTCCACTTT; cdr3_aa: CASTPIGAFNSPLHF
clone_size: NA; j_call: TRBJ2-3; d_call: NA; v_call: TRBV15; cdr3_nt: TGTGCCACCAGCACACGGGCCGGTCGCCCCGTCCCAGATACGCAGTATTTT; cdr3_aa: CATSTRAGRPVPDTQYF
clone_size: NA; j_call: TRBJ1-5; d_call: NA; v_call: TRBV2; cdr3_nt: TGTGCCAGCAGTATTGAGGGAGGAGGTCAGCCCCAGCATTTT; cdr3_aa: CASSIEGGGQPQHF
clone_size: once; j_call: TRBJ2-7; d_call: NA; v_call: TRBV4-1; cdr3_nt: TGCGCCAGCAGCCAAGGGACTCCCCCCTACGAGCAGTACTTC; cdr3_aa: CASSQGTPPYEQYF
clone_size: NA; j_call: TRBJ2-7; d_call: NA; v_call: TRBV4-1; cdr3_nt: TGCGCCAGCAGCCAAGAAGGGATCGAGCAGTACTTC; cdr3_aa: CASSQEGIEQYF
clone_size: NA; j_call: TRBJ2-1; d_call: NA; v_call: TRBV5-1; cdr3_nt: TGCGCCAGCTCTCCTAAAAGGGGGGTGATCTCCAATGAGCAGTTCTTC; cdr3_aa: CASSPKRGVISNEQFF
clone_size: NA; j_call: TRBJ2-7; d_call: NA; v_call: TRBV6-4; cdr3_nt: TGTGCCAGCAGTTATCGGGTTCCGTACCTGACATGGAGGGAGCAGTACTTC; cdr3_aa: CASSYRVPYLTWREQYF
clone_size: NA; j_call: TRBJ1-3; d_call: NA; v_call: TRBV7-2; cdr3_nt: TGTGCCAGCAGCGGCAAAATCCTTGGAAACACCATATATTTT; cdr3_aa: CASSGKILGNTIYF
clone_size: NA; j_call: TRBJ2-7; d_call: TRBD1; v_call: TRBV6-6; cdr3_nt: TGTGCCAGCAGTGGGACAGCGAGGGAGCAGTACTTC; cdr3_aa: CASSGTAREQYF
clone_size: NA; j_call: TRBJ1-2; d_call: NA; v_call: TRBV29-1; cdr3_nt: TGCAGCGTTGGAGGGATAAATGATGGCTACACCTTC; cdr3_aa: CSVGGINDGYTF
clone_size: NA; j_call: TRBJ2-5; d_call: NA; v_call: TRBV7-2; cdr3_nt: TGTGCCAGCAGCTCAGGGGAGACCCAGTACTTC; cdr3_aa: CASSSGETQYF
clone_size: NA; j_call: TRBJ2-3; d_call: NA; v_call: TRBV11-2; cdr3_nt: TGTGCCAGCAGCTTAGATGAGCCCTCTGGCACGCAGTATTTT; cdr3_aa: CASSLDEPSGTQYF
clone_size: NA; j_call: TRBJ1-1; d_call: NA; v_call: TRBV5-1; cdr3_nt: TGCGCCAGCAGCTTGGATACAGCGAACACTGAAGCTTTCTTT; cdr3_aa: CASSLDTANTEAFF
clone_size: NA; j_call: TRBJ1-1; d_call: NA; v_call: TRBV6-4; cdr3_nt: TGTGCCAGCAGTGACTCGGGGGCAGAGGGGGCTTTCTTT; cdr3_aa: CASSDSGAEGAFF
clone_size: few; j_call: TRBJ2-7; d_call: NA; v_call: TRBV11-2; cdr3_nt: TGTGCCAGCAGCCGCGGACAGCACGAGCAGTACTTC; cdr3_aa: CASSRGQHEQYF
clone_size: NA; j_call: TRBJ2-7; d_call: NA; v_call: TRBV6-1; cdr3_nt: TGTGCCAGCAGGACTGTAGCCTACGAGCAGTACTTC; cdr3_aa: CASRTVAYEQYF
clone_size: NA; j_call: TRBJ1-5; d_call: NA; v_call: TRBV21-1; cdr3_nt: TGTGCCAGCAGCAAAGGTGAGGCAAGGACTCAGCCCCAGCATTTT; cdr3_aa: CASSKGEARTQPQHF
clone_size: NA; j_call: TRBJ1-1; d_call: NA; v_call: TRBV2; cdr3_nt: TGTGCCAGCAATGAGAGGGACCGCGCGGCCTTT; cdr3_aa: CASNERDRAAF
clone_size: once; j_call: TRBJ2-5; d_call: NA; v_call: TRBV5-4; cdr3_nt: TGTGCCAGCAGCTTGGCAGGAGGATACCAGGAGACCCAGTACTTC; cdr3_aa: CASSLAGGYQETQYF
clone_size: NA; j_call: TRBJ1-4; d_call: NA; v_call: TRBV30; cdr3_nt: TGTGCCTGGTCACCGGGCGGCGGGGGCAAGTGGAAACTGTTTTTT; cdr3_aa: CAWSPGGGGKWKLFF
clone_size: NA; j_call: TRBJ2-5; d_call: TRBD1; v_call: TRBV9; cdr3_nt: TGTGCCAGCAGCGTAGGACAGGGGCCGCAAGAGACCCAGTACTTC; cdr3_aa: CASSVGQGPQETQYF
clone_size: NA; j_call: TRBJ1-1; d_call: NA; v_call: TRBV19; cdr3_nt: TGTGCCAGTAGTACGGAGGGGGTACGAATGAACACTGAAGCTTTCTTT; cdr3_aa: CASSTEGVRMNTEAFF
clone_size: NA; j_call: TRBJ1-3; d_call: NA; v_call: TRBV21-1; cdr3_nt: TGTGCCAGCAGCAAATACAGAAAAGGAAACACCATATATTTT; cdr3_aa: CASSKYRKGNTIYF
clone_size: NA; j_call: TRBJ1-6; d_call: NA; v_call: TRBV7-2; cdr3_nt: TGTGCCAGCAGACCGGATATAAGGACTTCACCCCTCCACTTT; cdr3_aa: CASRPDIRTSPLHF
clone_size: NA; j_call: TRBJ2-3; d_call: TRBD2; v_call: TRBV19; cdr3_nt: TGTGCCAGTAGTATACTAGCGGGGATGGTGGATACGCAGTATTTT; cdr3_aa: CASSILAGMVDTQYF
clone_size: NA; j_call: TRBJ2-7; d_call: NA; v_call: TRBV7-2; cdr3_nt: TGTGCCTCCCGCCCCGGGGGTTCCACCTACGAGCAGTACTTC; cdr3_aa: CASRPGGSTYEQYF
clone_size: NA; j_call: TRBJ1-5; d_call: NA; v_call: TRBV6-5; cdr3_nt: TGTGCCAGCAGTACGGGATTGAGCAATCAGCCCCAGCATTTT; cdr3_aa: CASSTGLSNQPQHF
clone_size: NA; j_call: TRBJ2-7; d_call: TRBD2; v_call: TRBV9; cdr3_nt: TGTGCCAGCAGCGTAGGCGGGGGGCCTGGGGAGCAGTACTTC; cdr3_aa: CASSVGGGPGEQYF
clone_size: NA; j_call: TRBJ2-7; d_call: TRBD1; v_call: TRBV6-1; cdr3_nt: TGTGCCAGCAGTGTGATGGGACAGACCTACGAGCAGTACTTC; cdr3_aa: CASSVMGQTYEQYF
clone_size: NA; j_call: TRBJ1-4; d_call: NA; v_call: TRBV2; cdr3_nt: TGTGCCAGCAGTGAAGAAGGAGGGGTGAATGAAAAACTGTTTTTT; cdr3_aa: CASSEEGGVNEKLFF
clone_size: once; j_call: TRBJ1-2; d_call: NA; v_call: TRBV7-9; cdr3_nt: TGTGCCAGCAGCTACAGTGTTTCTAACTATGGCTACACCTTC; cdr3_aa: CASSYSVSNYGYTF
clone_size: NA; j_call: TRBJ2-3; d_call: NA; v_call: TRBV7-6; cdr3_nt: TGTGCCAGCAGCTTATACGTTGGAAGCACAGATACGCAGTATTTT; cdr3_aa: CASSLYVGSTDTQYF
clone_size: NA; j_call: TRBJ1-1; d_call: NA; v_call: TRBV29-1; cdr3_nt: TGCAGCGTCGAGGGGAACACTGAAGCTTTCTTT; cdr3_aa: CSVEGNTEAFF
clone_size: once; j_call: TRBJ2-5; d_call: TRBD1; v_call: TRBV4-3; cdr3_nt: TGCGCCAGCAGCCAAGCGGTCAGGGGGCCGGGAGAGACCCAGTACTTC; cdr3_aa: CASSQAVRGPGETQYF
clone_size: NA; j_call: TRBJ1-2; d_call: TRBD1; v_call: TRBV6-5; cdr3_nt: TGTGCCAGCAGGCCGACAGGGATTAACTATGGCTACACCTTC; cdr3_aa: CASRPTGINYGYTF
clone_size: once; j_call: TRBJ2-3; d_call: TRBD2; v_call: TRBV30; cdr3_nt: TGTGCCTGGAGTGTTGGGACTAGCAGCTCAGATACGCAGTATTTT; cdr3_aa: CAWSVGTSSSDTQYF
clone_size: NA; j_call: TRBJ2-3; d_call: TRBD1; v_call: TRBV5-1; cdr3_nt: TGCGCCAGCAGCCACGGACAGGTTATAGATACGCAGTATTTT; cdr3_aa: CASSHGQVIDTQYF
clone_size: NA; j_call: TRBJ1-6; d_call: NA; v_call: TRBV6-5; cdr3_nt: TGTGCCAGCACGCAGGGAGGTTTTTCACCCCTCCACTTT; cdr3_aa: CASTQGGFSPLHF
clone_size: NA; j_call: TRBJ2-1; d_call: NA; v_call: TRBV19; cdr3_nt: TGTGCCAGTAGTATTGTGGTAACAGGGCGGAATGAGCAGTTCTTC; cdr3_aa: CASSIVVTGRNEQFF
clone_size: NA; j_call: TRBJ2-7; d_call: TRBD1; v_call: TRBV4-3; cdr3_nt: TGCGCCAGCAGCCAGGGGGGGGACAGGGTCCACGAGCAGTACTTC; cdr3_aa: CASSQGGDRVHEQYF
clone_size: NA; j_call: TRBJ1-2; d_call: NA; v_call: TRBV6-5; cdr3_nt: TGTGCCAGCAGGCCCCTAGGGGGGCCTGGCTACACCTTC; cdr3_aa: CASRPLGGPGYTF
clone_size: NA; j_call: TRBJ1-4; d_call: TRBD1; v_call: TRBV5-1; cdr3_nt: TGCGCCAGCAGCTTGCAGGGGGCTAATGAAAAACTGTTTTTT; cdr3_aa: CASSLQGANEKLFF
clone_size: NA; j_call: TRBJ1-5; d_call: NA; v_call: TRBV2; cdr3_nt: TGTGCCAGCGCCCGAATTTGGGATCAGCCCCAGCATTTT; cdr3_aa: CASARIWDQPQHF
clone_size: NA; j_call: TRBJ1-1; d_call: TRBD1; v_call: TRBV7-9; cdr3_nt: TGTGCCAGCAGCTCGACAGGGGTCCATCCGACGGGGACTGAAGCTTTCTTT; cdr3_aa: CASSSTGVHPTGTEAFF
clone_size: NA; j_call: TRBJ1-1; d_call: NA; v_call: TRBV7-2; cdr3_nt: TGTGCCAGCAGCTTCTCCCCGGGGGTTACTGAAGCTTTCTTT; cdr3_aa: CASSFSPGVTEAFF
clone_size: once; j_call: TRBJ2-3; d_call: NA; v_call: TRBV27; cdr3_nt: TGTGCCAGCACGAAACGGGAAACAGATACGCAGTATTTT; cdr3_aa: CASTKRETDTQYF
clone_size: NA; j_call: TRBJ2-1; d_call: TRBD2; v_call: TRBV4-1; cdr3_nt: TGCGCCAGCAGCCAAGAGCGTGCGGGACTAGCGGGGGGGCGAACGGGCGAGCAGTTCTTC; cdr3_aa: CASSQERAGLAGGRTGEQFF
clone_size: NA; j_call: TRBJ2-6; d_call: NA; v_call: TRBV5-8; cdr3_nt: TGTGCCAGCAGCTCCCCAGGGCCTGGGGCCAACGTCCTGACTTTC; cdr3_aa: CASSSPGPGANVLTF
clone_size: NA; j_call: TRBJ2-3; d_call: TRBD1; v_call: TRBV30; cdr3_nt: TGTGCCTGGAGCTTAGGACAGGGCCCCACAGATACGCAGTATTTT; cdr3_aa: CAWSLGQGPTDTQYF